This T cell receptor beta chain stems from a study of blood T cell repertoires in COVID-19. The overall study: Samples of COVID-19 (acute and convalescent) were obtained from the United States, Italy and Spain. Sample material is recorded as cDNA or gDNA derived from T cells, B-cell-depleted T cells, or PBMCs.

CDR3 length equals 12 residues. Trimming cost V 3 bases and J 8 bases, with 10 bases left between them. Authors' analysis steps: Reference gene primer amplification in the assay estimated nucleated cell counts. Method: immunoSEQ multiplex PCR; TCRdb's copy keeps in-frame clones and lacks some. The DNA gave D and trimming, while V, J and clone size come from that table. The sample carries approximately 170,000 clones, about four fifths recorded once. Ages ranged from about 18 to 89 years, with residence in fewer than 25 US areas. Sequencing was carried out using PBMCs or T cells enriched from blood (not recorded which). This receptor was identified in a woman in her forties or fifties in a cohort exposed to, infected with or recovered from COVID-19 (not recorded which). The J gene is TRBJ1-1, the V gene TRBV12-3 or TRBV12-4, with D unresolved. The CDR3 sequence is CASSLGRREAFF. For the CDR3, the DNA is TGTGCCAGCAGTTTGGGCCGGAGGGAAGCTTTCTTT.